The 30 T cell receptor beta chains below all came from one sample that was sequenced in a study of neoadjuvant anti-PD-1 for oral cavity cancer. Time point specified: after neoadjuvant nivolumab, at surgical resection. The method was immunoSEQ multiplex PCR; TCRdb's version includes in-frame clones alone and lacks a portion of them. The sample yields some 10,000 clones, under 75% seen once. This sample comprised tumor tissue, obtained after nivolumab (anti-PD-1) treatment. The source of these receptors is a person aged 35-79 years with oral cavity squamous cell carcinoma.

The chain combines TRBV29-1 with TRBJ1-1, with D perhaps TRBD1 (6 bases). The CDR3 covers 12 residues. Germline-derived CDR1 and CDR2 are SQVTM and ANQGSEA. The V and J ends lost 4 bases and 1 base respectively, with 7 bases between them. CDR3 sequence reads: CSVVRGNTEAFF. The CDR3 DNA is TGCAGCGTTGTCAGGGGGAACACTGAAGCTTTCTTT. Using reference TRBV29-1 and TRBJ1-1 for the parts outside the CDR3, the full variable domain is SAVISQKPSRDICQRGTSLTIQCQVDSQVTMMFWYRQQPGQSLTLIATANQGSEATYESGFVIDKFPISRPNLTFSTLTVSNMSPEDSSIYLCSVVRGNTEAFFGQGTRLTVV.

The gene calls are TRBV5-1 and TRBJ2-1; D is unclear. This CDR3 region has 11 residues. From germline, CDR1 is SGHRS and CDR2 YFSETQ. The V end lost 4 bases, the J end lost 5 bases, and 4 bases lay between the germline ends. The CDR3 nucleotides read TGCGCCAGCAGCCTCCACAATGAGCAGTTCTTC. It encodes CASSLHNEQFF. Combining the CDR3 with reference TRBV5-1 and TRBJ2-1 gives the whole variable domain KAGVTQTPRYLIKTRGQQVTLSCSPISGHRSVSWYQQTPGQGLQFLFEYFSETQRNKGNFPGRFSGRQFSNSRSEMNVSTLELGDSALYLCASSLHNEQFFGPGTRLTVL.

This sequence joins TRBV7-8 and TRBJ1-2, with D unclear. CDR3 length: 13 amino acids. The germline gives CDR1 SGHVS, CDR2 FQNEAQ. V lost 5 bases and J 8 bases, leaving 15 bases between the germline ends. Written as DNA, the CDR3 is TGTGCCAGCAGCCCCTGGTCCCGGGAGGGCTACACCTTC. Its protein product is CASSPWSREGYTF.

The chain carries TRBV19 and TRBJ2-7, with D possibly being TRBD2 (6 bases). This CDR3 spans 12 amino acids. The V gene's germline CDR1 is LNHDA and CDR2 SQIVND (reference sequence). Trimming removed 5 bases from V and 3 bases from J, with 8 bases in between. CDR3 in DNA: TGTGCCAGTAGTTTCGGGGGCTACGAGCAGTACTTC. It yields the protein CASSFGGYEQYF.

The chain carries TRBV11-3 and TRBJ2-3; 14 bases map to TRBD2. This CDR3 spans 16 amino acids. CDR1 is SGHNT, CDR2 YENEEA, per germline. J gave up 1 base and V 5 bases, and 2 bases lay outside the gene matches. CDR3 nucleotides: TGTGCCAGCAGCCCGGGACTAGCGGGGGGCACAGATACGCAGTATTTT. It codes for CASSPGLAGGTDTQYF.

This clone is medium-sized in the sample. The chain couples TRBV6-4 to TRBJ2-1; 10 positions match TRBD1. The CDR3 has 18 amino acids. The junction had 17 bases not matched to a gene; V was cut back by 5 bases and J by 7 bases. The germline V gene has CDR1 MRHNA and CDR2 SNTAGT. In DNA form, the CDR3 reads TGTGCCAGCAGTAGCATCGTTGCGGGGACAGGGGTTGCGAATGAGCAGTTCTTC. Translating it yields CASSSIVAGTGVANEQFF.

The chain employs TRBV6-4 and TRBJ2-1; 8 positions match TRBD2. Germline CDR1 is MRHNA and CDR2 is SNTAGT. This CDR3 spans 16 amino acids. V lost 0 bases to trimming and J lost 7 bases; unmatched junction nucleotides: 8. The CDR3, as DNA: TGTGCCAGCAGTGACTCTTTTAGCGGGAAGAATAATGAGCAGTTCTTC. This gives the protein CASSDSFSGKNNEQFF.

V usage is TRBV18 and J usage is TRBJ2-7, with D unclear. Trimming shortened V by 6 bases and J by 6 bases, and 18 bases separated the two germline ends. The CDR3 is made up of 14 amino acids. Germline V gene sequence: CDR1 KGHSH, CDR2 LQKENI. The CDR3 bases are TGTGCCAGCTCCAGGTCCGGTCCAGACACCGAGCAGTACTTC. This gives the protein CASSRSGPDTEQYF.

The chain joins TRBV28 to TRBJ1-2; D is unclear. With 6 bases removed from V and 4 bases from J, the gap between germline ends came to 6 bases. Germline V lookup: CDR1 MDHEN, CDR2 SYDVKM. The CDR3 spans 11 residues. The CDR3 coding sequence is TGTGCCAGCAGCCACACCTATGGCTACACCTTC. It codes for CASSHTYGYTF.

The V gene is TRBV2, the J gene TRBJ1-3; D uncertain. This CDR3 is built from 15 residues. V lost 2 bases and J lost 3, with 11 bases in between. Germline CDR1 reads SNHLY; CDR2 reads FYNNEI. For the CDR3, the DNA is TGTGCCAGCAGTGAAATGGTGCAAGGTGGAAACACCATATATTTT. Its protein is CASSEMVQGGNTIYF.

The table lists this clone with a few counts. CDR3 DNA sequence: TGTGCCAGCGGCGACAGGGATGGACACAATGAGCAGTTCTTC. Its translation: CASGDRDGHNEQFF. The rearrangement uses TRBV7-8 and TRBJ2-1, with 7 nucleotides matching TRBD1. This CDR3 has 14 amino acids. J gave up 5 bases and V 8 bases, and 9 bases lay outside the gene matches. The germline CDR1 and CDR2 sequences are SGHVS and FQNEAQ.

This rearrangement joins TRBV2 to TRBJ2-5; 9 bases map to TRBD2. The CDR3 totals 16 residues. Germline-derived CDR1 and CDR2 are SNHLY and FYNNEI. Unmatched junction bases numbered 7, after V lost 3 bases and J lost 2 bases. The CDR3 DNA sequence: TGTGCCAGCAGTGAGGCGACTAGCGGAGCGCAAGAGACCCAGTACTTC. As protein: CASSEATSGAQETQYF.

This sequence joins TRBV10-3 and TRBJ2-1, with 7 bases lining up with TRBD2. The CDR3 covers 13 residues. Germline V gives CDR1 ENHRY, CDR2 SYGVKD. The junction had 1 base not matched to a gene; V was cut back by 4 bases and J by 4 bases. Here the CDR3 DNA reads TGTGCCATCAGTGTGGGAGGGTACAATGAGCAGTTCTTC. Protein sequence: CAISVGGYNEQFF.

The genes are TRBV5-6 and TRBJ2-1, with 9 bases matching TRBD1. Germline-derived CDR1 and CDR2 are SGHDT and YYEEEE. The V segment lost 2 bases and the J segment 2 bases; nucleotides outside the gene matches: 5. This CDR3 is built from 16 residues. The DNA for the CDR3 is TGTGCCAGCAGCTTCTGGCGGACAGGGGCCTACAATGAGCAGTTCTTC. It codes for CASSFWRTGAYNEQFF. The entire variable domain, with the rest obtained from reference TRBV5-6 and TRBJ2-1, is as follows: DAGVTQSPTHLIKTRGQQVTLRCSPKSGHDTVSWYQQALGQGPQFIFQYYEEEERQRGNFPDRFSGHQFPNYSSELNVNALLLGDSALYLCASSFWRTGAYNEQFFGPGTRLTVL.

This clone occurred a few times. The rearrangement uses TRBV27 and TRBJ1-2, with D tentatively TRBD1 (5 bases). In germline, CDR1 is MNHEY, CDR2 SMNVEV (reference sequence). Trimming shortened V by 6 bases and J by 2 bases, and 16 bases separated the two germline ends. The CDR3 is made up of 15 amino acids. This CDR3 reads CASRVQAAQNYGYTF. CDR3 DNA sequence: TGTGCCAGCAGAGTACAGGCTGCCCAGAACTATGGCTACACCTTC.

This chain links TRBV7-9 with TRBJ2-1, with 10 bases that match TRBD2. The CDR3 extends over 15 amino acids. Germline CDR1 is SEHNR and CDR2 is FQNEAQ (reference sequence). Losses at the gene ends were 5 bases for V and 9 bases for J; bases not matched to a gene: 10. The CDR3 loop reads CASSHGLADRIEQFF. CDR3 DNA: TGTGCCAGCAGCCATGGACTAGCGGACCGCATTGAGCAGTTCTTC. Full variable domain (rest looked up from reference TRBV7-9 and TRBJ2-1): DTGVSQNPRHKITKRGQNVTFRCDPISEHNRLYWYRQTLGQGPEFLTYFQNEAQLEKSRLLSDRFSAERPKGSFSTLEIQRTEQGDSAMYLCASSHGLADRIEQFFGPGTRLTVL.

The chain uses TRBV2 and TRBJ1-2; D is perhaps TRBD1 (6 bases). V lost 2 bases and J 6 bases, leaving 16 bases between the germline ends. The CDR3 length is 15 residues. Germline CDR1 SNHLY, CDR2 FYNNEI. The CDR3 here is CASSESGAIYDGYTF. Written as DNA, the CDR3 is TGTGCCAGCAGTGAATCAGGGGCCATTTATGATGGCTACACCTTC.

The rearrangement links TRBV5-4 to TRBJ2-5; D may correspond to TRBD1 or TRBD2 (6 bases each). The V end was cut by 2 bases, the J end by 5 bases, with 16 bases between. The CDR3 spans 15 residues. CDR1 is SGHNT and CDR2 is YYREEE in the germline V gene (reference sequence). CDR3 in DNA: TGTGCCAGCAGCTTCCGATCCGGGGGCCGGGAGACCCAGTACTTC. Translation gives CASSFRSGGRETQYF.

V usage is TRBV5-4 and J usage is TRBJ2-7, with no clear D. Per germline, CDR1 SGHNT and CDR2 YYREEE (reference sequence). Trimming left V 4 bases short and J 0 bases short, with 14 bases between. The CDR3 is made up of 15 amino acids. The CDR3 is CASSPTADSSYEQYF. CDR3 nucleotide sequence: TGTGCCAGCAGCCCGACGGCCGATAGCTCCTACGAGCAGTACTTC. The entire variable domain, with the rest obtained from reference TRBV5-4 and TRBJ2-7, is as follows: ETGVTQSPTHLIKTRGQQVTLRCSSQSGHNTVSWYQQALGQGPQFIFQYYREEENGRGNFPPRFSGLQFPNYSSELNVNALELDDSALYLCASSPTADSSYEQYFGPGTRLTVT.

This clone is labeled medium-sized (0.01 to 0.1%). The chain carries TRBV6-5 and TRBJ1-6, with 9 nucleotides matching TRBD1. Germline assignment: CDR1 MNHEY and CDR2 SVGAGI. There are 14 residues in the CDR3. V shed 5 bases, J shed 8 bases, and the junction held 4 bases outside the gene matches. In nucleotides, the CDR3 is TGTGCCAGCAGTCGGGACAGGGTTGATTCACCCCTCCACTTT. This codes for CASSRDRVDSPLHF.

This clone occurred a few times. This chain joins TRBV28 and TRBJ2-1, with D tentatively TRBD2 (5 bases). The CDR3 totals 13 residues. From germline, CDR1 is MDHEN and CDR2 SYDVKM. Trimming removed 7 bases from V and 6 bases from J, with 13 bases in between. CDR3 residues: CASTVRGSNEQFF. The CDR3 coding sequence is TGTGCCAGCACCGTACGAGGGTCCAATGAGCAGTTCTTC.

CDR3 amino acids: CATSRVGPYSYEQYF. CDR3 nucleotides: TGTGCCACCAGCAGAGTAGGGCCTTACTCCTACGAGCAGTACTTC. This sequence joins TRBV15 and TRBJ2-7; D gene uncertain. V was clipped by 1 base and J by 0 bases, with 10 bases between them. This CDR3 comprises 15 residues. Germline CDR1 and CDR2: LNHNV and YYDKDF (reference sequence).

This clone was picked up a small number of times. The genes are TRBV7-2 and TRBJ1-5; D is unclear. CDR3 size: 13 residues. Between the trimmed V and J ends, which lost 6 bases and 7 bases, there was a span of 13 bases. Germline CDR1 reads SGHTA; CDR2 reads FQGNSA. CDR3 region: CASSFWVGQPQHF. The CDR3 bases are TGTGCCAGCAGTTTTTGGGTGGGGCAGCCCCAGCATTTT.

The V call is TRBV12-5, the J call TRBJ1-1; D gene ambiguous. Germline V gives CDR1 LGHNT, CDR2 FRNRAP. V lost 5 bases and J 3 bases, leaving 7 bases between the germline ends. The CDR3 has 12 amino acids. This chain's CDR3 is CASGQRDTEAFF. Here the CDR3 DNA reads TGTGCTAGTGGTCAAAGGGACACTGAAGCTTTCTTT.

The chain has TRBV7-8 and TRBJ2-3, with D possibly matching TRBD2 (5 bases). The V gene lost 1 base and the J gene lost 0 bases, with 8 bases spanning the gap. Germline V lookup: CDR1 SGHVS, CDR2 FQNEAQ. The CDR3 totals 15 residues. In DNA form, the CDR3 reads TGTGCCAGCAGCTTAGATCCGGGGAGCACAGATACGCAGTATTTT. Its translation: CASSLDPGSTDTQYF.

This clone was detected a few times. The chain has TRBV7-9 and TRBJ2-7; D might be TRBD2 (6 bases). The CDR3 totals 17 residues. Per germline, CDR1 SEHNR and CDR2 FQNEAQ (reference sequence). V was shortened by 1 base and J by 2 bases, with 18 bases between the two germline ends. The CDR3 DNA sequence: TGTGCCAGCAGCTTAGTAGGGAGGCAGGACCCGGCCTACGAGCAGTACTTC. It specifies CASSLVGRQDPAYEQYF.

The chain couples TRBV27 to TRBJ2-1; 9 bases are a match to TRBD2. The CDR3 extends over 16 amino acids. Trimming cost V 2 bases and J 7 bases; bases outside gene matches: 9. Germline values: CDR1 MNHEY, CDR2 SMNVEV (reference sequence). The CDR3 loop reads CASSLGGGRVGNEQFF. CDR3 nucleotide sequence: TGTGCCAGCAGTTTAGGCGGCGGGAGGGTCGGGAATGAGCAGTTCTTC.

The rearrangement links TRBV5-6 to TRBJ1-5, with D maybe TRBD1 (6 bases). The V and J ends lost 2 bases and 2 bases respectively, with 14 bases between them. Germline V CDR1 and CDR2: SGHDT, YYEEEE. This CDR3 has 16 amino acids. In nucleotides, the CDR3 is TGTGCCAGCAGCTTACCGGGGGGGGGCGGCAATCAGCCCCAGCATTTT. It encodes CASSLPGGGGNQPQHF.

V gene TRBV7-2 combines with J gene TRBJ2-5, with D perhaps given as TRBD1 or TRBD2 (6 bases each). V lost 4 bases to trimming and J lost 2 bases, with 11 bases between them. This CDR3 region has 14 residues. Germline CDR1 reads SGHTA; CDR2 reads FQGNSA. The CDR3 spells CASSWRGGQETQYF. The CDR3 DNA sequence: TGTGCCAGCAGCTGGAGAGGGGGGCAAGAGACCCAGTACTTC.

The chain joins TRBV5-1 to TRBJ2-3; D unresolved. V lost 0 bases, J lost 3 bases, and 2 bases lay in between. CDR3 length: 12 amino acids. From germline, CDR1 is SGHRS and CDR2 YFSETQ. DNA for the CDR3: TGCGCCAGCAGCTTGGAGACAGATACGCAGTATTTT. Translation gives CASSLETDTQYF.